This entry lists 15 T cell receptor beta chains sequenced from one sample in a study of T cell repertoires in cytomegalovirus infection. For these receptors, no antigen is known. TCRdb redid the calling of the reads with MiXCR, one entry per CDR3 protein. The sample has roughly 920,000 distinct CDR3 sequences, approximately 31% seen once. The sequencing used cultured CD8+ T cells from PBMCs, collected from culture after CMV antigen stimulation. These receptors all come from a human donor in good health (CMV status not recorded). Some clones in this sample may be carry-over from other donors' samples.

CDR3 in DNA: TGTGCCAGCTGGGACCTAACCGATACGCAGTATTTT. It is translated as CASWDLTDTQYF. The chain carries TRBV6-8 and TRBJ2-3; D could derive from TRBD1 or TRBD2 (5 bases each). V lost 8 bases and J 6 bases, leaving 12 bases between the germline ends. The length of the CDR3 is 12 residues. The germline V gene encodes CDR1 MNHGY and CDR2 SAAAGT.

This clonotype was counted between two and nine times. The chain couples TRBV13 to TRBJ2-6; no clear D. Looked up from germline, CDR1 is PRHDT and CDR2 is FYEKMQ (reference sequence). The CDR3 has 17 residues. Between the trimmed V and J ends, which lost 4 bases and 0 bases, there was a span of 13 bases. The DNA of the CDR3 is TGTGCCAGCAGCTACTGGACGGCTAGCTCTGGGGCCAACGTCCTGACTTTC. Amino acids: CASSYWTASSGANVLTF.

In nucleotides, the CDR3 is TGTGCCACCAGCCGGGGGCACGGGCTTAGCTCTGGGGCCAACGTCCTGACTTTC. Its translation: CATSRGHGLSSGANVLTF. V usage is TRBV15 and J usage is TRBJ2-6; D may match TRBD1 or TRBD2 (6 bases each). CDR3 size: 18 residues. V was shortened by 5 bases and J by 0 bases, with 17 bases between the two germline ends. The V gene's germline CDR1 is LNHNV and CDR2 YYDKDF (reference sequence).

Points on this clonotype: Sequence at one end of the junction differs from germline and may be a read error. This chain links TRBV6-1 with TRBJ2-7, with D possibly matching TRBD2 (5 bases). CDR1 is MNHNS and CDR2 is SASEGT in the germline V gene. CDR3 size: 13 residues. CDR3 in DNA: TGTGCCAGCATTGAAGCGCCGGGGTACGAGCAGTACTTC. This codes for CASIEAPGYEQYF.

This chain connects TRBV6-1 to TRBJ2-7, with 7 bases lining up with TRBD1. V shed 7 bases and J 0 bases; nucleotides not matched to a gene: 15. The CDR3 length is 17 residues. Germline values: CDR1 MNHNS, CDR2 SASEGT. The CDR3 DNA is TGTGCCAGCATCCGAGGGACAGTCCCCGTCGGCTCCTACGAGCAGTACTTC. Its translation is CASIRGTVPVGSYEQYF.

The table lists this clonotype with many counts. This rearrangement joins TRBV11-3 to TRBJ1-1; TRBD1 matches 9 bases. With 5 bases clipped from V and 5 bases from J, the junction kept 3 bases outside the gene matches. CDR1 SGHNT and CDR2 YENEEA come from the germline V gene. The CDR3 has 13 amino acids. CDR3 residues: CASSAGQGTEAFF. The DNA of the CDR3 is TGTGCCAGCAGCGCGGGACAGGGAACTGAAGCTTTCTTT.

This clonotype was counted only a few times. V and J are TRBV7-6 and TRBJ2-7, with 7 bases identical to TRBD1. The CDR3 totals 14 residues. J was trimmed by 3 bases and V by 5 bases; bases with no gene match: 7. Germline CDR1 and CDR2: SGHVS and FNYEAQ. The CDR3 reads CASSPMDRFYEQYF. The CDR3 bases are TGTGCCAGCAGCCCAATGGACAGGTTCTACGAGCAGTACTTC.

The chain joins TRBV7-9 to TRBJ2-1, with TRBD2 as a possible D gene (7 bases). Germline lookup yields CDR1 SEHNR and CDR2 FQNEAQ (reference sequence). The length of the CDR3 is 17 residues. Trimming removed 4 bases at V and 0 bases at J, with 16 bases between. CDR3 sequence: CASSSPGGGSSYNEQFF. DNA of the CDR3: TGTGCCAGCAGCTCCCCGGGGGGCGGAAGCTCCTACAATGAGCAGTTCTTC.

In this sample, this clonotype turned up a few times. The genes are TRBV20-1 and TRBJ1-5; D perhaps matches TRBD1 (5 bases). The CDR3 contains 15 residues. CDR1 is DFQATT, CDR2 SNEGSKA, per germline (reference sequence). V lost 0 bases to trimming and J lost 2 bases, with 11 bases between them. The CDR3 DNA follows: TGCAGTGCTAGAGATCGGAGGGGTGGCAATCAGCCCCAGCATTTT. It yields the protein CSARDRRGGNQPQHF.

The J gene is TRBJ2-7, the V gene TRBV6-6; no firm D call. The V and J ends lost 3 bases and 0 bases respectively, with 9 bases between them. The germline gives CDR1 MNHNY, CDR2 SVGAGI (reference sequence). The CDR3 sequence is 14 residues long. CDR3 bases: TGTGCCAGCAGTTATGGGCAGGCCTCCTACGAGCAGTACTTC. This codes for CASSYGQASYEQYF.

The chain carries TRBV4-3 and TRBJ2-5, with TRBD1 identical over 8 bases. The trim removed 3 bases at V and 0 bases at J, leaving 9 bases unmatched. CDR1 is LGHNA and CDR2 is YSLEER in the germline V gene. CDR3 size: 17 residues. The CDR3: CASSHPRTGSYQETQYF. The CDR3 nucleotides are TGCGCCAGCAGCCACCCTCGGACAGGGTCTTACCAAGAGACCCAGTACTTC.

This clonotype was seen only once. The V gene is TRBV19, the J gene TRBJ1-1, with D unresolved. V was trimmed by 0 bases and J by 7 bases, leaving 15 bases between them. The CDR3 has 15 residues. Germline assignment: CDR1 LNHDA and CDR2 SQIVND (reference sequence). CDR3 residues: CASSIDPGSGGEAFF. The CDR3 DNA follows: TGTGCCAGTAGTATAGACCCGGGTAGCGGTGGTGAAGCTTTCTTT.

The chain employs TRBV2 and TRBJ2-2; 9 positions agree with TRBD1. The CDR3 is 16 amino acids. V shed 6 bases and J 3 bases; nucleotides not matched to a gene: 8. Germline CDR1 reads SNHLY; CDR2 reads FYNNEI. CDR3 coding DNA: TGTGCCAGCAGCCTAACAGGGGGCGCGGACACCGGGGAGCTGTTTTTT. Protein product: CASSLTGGADTGELFF.

The CDR3 spells CASSIESRSPYEQYF. DNA of the CDR3: TGTGCCAGTAGTATTGAATCCAGATCGCCCTACGAGCAGTACTTC. The chain carries TRBV19 and TRBJ2-7; D is unresolved. CDR3 length equals 15 residues. V was pared by 3 bases and J by 2 bases, with 14 bases between. Germline V lookup: CDR1 LNHDA, CDR2 SQIVND (reference sequence).

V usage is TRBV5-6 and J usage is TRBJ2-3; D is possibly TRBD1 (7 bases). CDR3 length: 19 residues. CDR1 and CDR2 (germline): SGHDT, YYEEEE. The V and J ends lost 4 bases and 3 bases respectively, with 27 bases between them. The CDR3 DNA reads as TGTGCCAGCAGCGGGGACTCGCCAGGGGGTGTAGATTGGACAGATACGCAGTATTTT. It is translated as CASSGDSPGGVDWTDTQYF.